These 24 T cell receptor beta chains share one sample of origin, sequenced in a study of shared clonotypes between healthy human individuals. Libraries were prepared by immunoSEQ multiplex PCR; TCRdb keeps only in-frame clonotypes and omits some of them. The sample includes roughly 500,000 clones, 95% to 97% of them seen just once. What was sequenced was naive CD4+ T cells sorted from blood. Described subset: CD45RA+ positively selected. The source is a young woman in good health.

This rearrangement joins TRBV10-1 to TRBJ2-5; D may be TRBD1 (6 bases). Germline lookup yields CDR1 WNHNN and CDR2 SYGVQD (reference sequence). Deletions cut 4 bases from V and 3 bases from J, with 9 bases between. The CDR3 is 13 residues long. The CDR3, as DNA: TGCGCCAGCAGTGGACAGGAGAAAGAGACCCAGTACTTC. Its protein is CASSGQEKETQYF.

This chain uses TRBV4-1 with TRBJ2-7; D possibly corresponds to TRBD2 (6 bases). CDR1 MGHRA and CDR2 YSYEKL come from the germline V gene. V was shortened by 3 bases and J by 2 bases, with 20 bases between the two germline ends. The CDR3 is 17 amino acids. Written as DNA, the CDR3 is TGCGCCAGCAGCCACCAAAGTCTACTTGCGGGGACCTACGAGCAGTACTTC. As protein: CASSHQSLLAGTYEQYF.

This clone was observed a few times. V and J are TRBV15 and TRBJ1-4, with D perhaps matching TRBD1 (5 bases). Trimming cost V 5 bases and J 4 bases, with 11 bases left between them. CDR1 is LNHNV and CDR2 is YYDKDF in the germline V gene (reference sequence). This CDR3 spans 14 amino acids. The DNA for the CDR3 is TGTGCCACCAGCGGGGCAGGGAATAATGAAAAACTGTTTTTT. The encoded protein is CATSGAGNNEKLFF.

Regarding this clone: Other DNA sequences in the sample encode the same CDR3. This chain's CDR3 is CASSSTSGGSYEQYF. CDR3 coding DNA: TGTGCCAGCAGCTCGACTAGCGGGGGTTCCTACGAGCAGTACTTC. The V and J genes are TRBV28 and TRBJ2-7, with TRBD2 identical over 12 bases. Trimming took 6 bases from V and 1 from J; bases not matched to a gene: 4. The germline CDR1 and CDR2 sequences are MDHEN and SYDVKM. This CDR3 comprises 15 residues.

The CDR3 bases are TGTGCCAGCAGTATTTACCACAGGGGGGACACTGAAGCTTTCTTT. This encodes CASSIYHRGDTEAFF. The J gene is TRBJ1-1, the V gene TRBV28, with TRBD1 matching over 8 bases. V lost 5 bases, J lost 3 bases, and 8 bases stayed unmatched. Germline CDR1 and CDR2: MDHEN and SYDVKM. The length of the CDR3 is 15 residues.

V usage is TRBV7-9 and J usage is TRBJ1-4; D call uncertain. CDR1 is SEHNR and CDR2 is FQNEAQ in the germline V gene (reference sequence). The CDR3 extends over 13 amino acids. Trimming removed 1 base from V and 8 bases from J, with 8 bases in between. CDR3 in DNA: TGTGCCAGCAGCTTAGGCGGTGGGGAAAAACTGTTTTTT. Protein sequence: CASSLGGGEKLFF.

V usage is TRBV18 and J usage is TRBJ2-2; D might be TRBD2 (5 bases). The CDR3 runs 13 residues. CDR1 and CDR2 (germline): KGHSH, LQKENI. V shed 7 bases and J shed 5 bases, with 11 bases lying between them. Written as DNA, the CDR3 is TGTGCCAGCTTCGACTCGGGGACCGGGGAGCTGTTTTTT. Translating gives CASFDSGTGELFF.

J is TRBJ2-1 and V is TRBV11-3; D unclear. V was shortened by 2 bases and J by 4 bases, with 9 bases between the two germline ends. This CDR3 comprises 14 residues. Looked up from germline, CDR1 is SGHNT and CDR2 is YENEEA. CDR3: CASSLTEKYNEQFF. The CDR3 nucleotides read TGTGCCAGCAGCTTAACAGAGAAATACAATGAGCAGTTCTTC.

V usage is TRBV5-4 and J usage is TRBJ2-7; D might be TRBD1 or TRBD2, each matching 5 bases. Germline CDR1 SGHNT, CDR2 YYREEE (reference sequence). Trimming took 1 base from V and 3 from J, leaving 11 bases between them. The CDR3 runs to 14 residues. The CDR3 region has the DNA TGTGCCAGCAGCTTGTATCAGGGAGTCTACGAGCAGTACTTC. It translates to CASSLYQGVYEQYF.

The rearrangement links TRBV11-3 to TRBJ2-1; 7 bases line up with TRBD1. Losses at the gene ends were 3 bases for V and 5 bases for J; bases not matched to a gene: 10. This CDR3 region has 16 residues. Germline V gives CDR1 SGHNT, CDR2 YENEEA. CDR3 protein: CASSLNAGGANNEQFF. For the CDR3, the DNA is TGTGCCAGCAGCTTGAATGCAGGGGGTGCGAACAATGAGCAGTTCTTC.

The V call is TRBV2, the J call TRBJ2-1; 9 bases map to TRBD1. Germline V gene data show CDR1 as SNHLY and CDR2 as FYNNEI. This CDR3 spans 15 amino acids. V shed 7 bases, J shed 3 bases, and the junction held 7 bases outside the gene matches. This chain's CDR3 is CASKSDRGDYNEQFF. In nucleotides, the CDR3 is TGTGCCAGCAAATCAGACAGGGGGGACTACAATGAGCAGTTCTTC.

The count of this clone is one. The V call is TRBV28, the J call TRBJ2-1; a possible D gene is TRBD1 (6 bases). The CDR3 is 15 residues long. Trimming shortened V by 6 bases and J by 0 bases, and 12 bases separated the two germline ends. Germline V CDR1 and CDR2: MDHEN, SYDVKM. CDR3: CASSNRASSYNEQFF. CDR3 nucleotides: TGTGCCAGCAGCAACAGGGCTAGCTCCTACAATGAGCAGTTCTTC.

CDR3 loop: CSVQGVQGPRNEQYF. CDR3 DNA: TGCAGCGTTCAAGGTGTACAGGGCCCGCGCAACGAGCAGTACTTC. This chain uses TRBV29-1 with TRBJ2-5, with a possible D match to TRBD1 (6 bases). TRBJ2-7 matches the DNA end more closely, so the J call is doubtful. Per the germline V gene, CDR1 is SQVTM and CDR2 is ANQGSEA. The CDR3 extends over 15 amino acids.

This clone has a single count. The J gene is TRBJ2-7, the V gene TRBV5-1; 8 bases agree with TRBD1. The CDR3 spans 16 residues. The germline CDR1 and CDR2 sequences are SGHRS and YFSETQ. The trim removed 4 bases at V and 3 bases at J, leaving 12 bases unmatched. The CDR3 DNA reads as TGCGCCAGCAGCCCCGACCAGGGGGCGCAAGGCTACGAGCAGTACTTC. It encodes CASSPDQGAQGYEQYF.

The J gene is TRBJ2-7, the V gene TRBV28; D perhaps matches TRBD2 (7 bases). CDR3 size: 14 residues. Per the germline V gene, CDR1 is MDHEN and CDR2 is SYDVKM. V was trimmed by 8 bases and J by 2 bases, leaving 16 bases between them. CDR3: CASSERGGAYEQYF. CDR3 nucleotides: TGTGCCAGCTCCGAGAGAGGGGGGGCCTACGAGCAGTACTTC.

The genes are TRBV15 and TRBJ2-7; 7 positions match TRBD1. Trimming took 1 base from V and 2 from J; bases not matched to a gene: 17. The CDR3 loop spans 19 amino acids. Germline V gives CDR1 LNHNV, CDR2 YYDKDF (reference sequence). The CDR3 reads CATSRATGRGSQRPYEQYF. The CDR3 region has the DNA TGTGCCACCAGCAGAGCGACAGGGCGTGGGTCCCAACGTCCCTACGAGCAGTACTTC.

V gene TRBV28 combines with J gene TRBJ1-5; 8 bases agree with TRBD1. Germline CDR1 and CDR2: MDHEN and SYDVKM. The junction had 7 bases not matched to a gene; V was cut back by 6 bases and J by 9 bases. The CDR3 covers 13 residues. This CDR3 reads CASSWTGSMPQHF. Here the CDR3 DNA reads TGTGCCAGCAGCTGGACAGGGTCTATGCCCCAGCATTTT.

This chain links TRBV5-4 with TRBJ1-5; 8 bases agree with TRBD1. From germline, CDR1 is SGHNT and CDR2 YYREEE (reference sequence). This CDR3 contains 15 residues. V trimming: 4 bases; J trimming: 5 bases; junction bases outside the gene matches: 8. CDR3 sequence (DNA): TGTGCCAGCAGCCTCACAGGGGGATCAGATCAGCCCCAGCATTTT. Translating gives CASSLTGGSDQPQHF.

The chain recombines TRBV5-6 with TRBJ2-3; D is undetermined. Germline V gene data show CDR1 as SGHDT and CDR2 as YYEEEE. CDR3 size: 15 residues. Trimming pared 4 bases from V and 1 base from J, leaving 13 bases between. DNA for the CDR3: TGTGCCAGCAGCCGACTCGCCCGGGGCACAGATACGCAGTATTTT. Protein product: CASSRLARGTDTQYF.

The rearrangement uses TRBV11-2 and TRBJ1-4, with D tentatively TRBD1 (5 bases). Trimming left V 3 bases short and J 10 bases short, with 21 bases between. The CDR3 length is 16 residues. From germline, CDR1 is SGHAT and CDR2 FQNNGV. The CDR3: CASSFGGPGDTLKLFF. Here the CDR3 DNA reads TGTGCCAGCAGCTTCGGGGGTCCGGGGGATACATTAAAACTGTTTTTT.

The chain has TRBV28 and TRBJ2-7, with 9 bases that match TRBD1. The junction had 13 bases not matched to a gene; V was cut back by 5 bases and J by 5 bases. Germline CDR1 and CDR2: MDHEN and SYDVKM. This CDR3 comprises 16 residues. The CDR3 DNA follows: TGTGCCAGCAGTCCTCGTCTGGGACAGGGAATCCACGAGCAGTACTTC. This gives the protein CASSPRLGQGIHEQYF.

V and J are TRBV7-2 and TRBJ2-5; D is undetermined. V lost 5 bases and J lost 2, with 9 bases in between. Germline assignment: CDR1 SGHTA and CDR2 FQGNSA. The length of the CDR3 is 13 residues. The CDR3 sequence is CASSLVGQETQYF. CDR3 nucleotide sequence: TGTGCCAGCAGCCTAGTCGGTCAAGAGACCCAGTACTTC.

This sequence joins TRBV5-4 and TRBJ1-3, with D unresolved. CDR3 length equals 15 residues. With 4 bases removed from V and 0 bases from J, the gap between germline ends came to 11 bases. Per the germline V gene, CDR1 is SGHNT and CDR2 is YYREEE (reference sequence). The CDR3 sequence is CASSPGSGSGNTIYF. The DNA for the CDR3 is TGTGCCAGCAGCCCCGGGTCAGGCTCTGGAAACACCATATATTTT.

The gene calls are TRBV5-6 and TRBJ2-7; D is tentatively TRBD1 or TRBD2 (5 bases each). Trimming took 4 bases from V and 5 from J, leaving 13 bases between them. The CDR3 is 13 residues long. The germline CDR1 and CDR2 sequences are SGHDT and YYEEEE. The CDR3 sequence: CASSPVQGHEQYF. CDR3 bases: TGTGCCAGCAGCCCGGTCCAGGGACACGAGCAGTACTTC. The full variable domain, its missing parts supplied by reference TRBV5-6 and TRBJ2-7, is DAGVTQSPTHLIKTRGQQVTLRCSPKSGHDTVSWYQQALGQGPQFIFQYYEEEERQRGNFPDRFSGHQFPNYSSELNVNALLLGDSALYLCASSPVQGHEQYFGPGTRLTVT.